This T cell receptor (beta chain) was retrieved from a study of blood T cell repertoires in COVID-19. Study as a whole: There were acute and convalescent COVID-19 samples, and they came from the United States, Italy and Spain.

V lost 3 bases, J lost 4 bases, and 5 bases stayed unmatched. Germline CDR1 SEHNR, CDR2 FQNEAQ (reference sequence). The CDR3 runs to 16 residues. Residents of about two dozen US areas, aged about 18 to 89 years, made up the participants. Original processing methods: How many nucleated cells were present was estimated from reference gene primer amplification. Using immunoSEQ multiplex PCR, the repertoire was profiled, and TCRdb retains in-frame clones only, with some absent. That table is the source of V, J and clone size, and D and trimming were worked out from the DNA. The table includes approximately 140,000 clones, 80% to 90% detected once.

Sequenced material: PBMCs or T cells enriched from blood (not recorded which). The chain recombines TRBV7-9 with TRBJ2-3; 12 bases line up with TRBD2. The clonotype comes from a middle-aged man with acute COVID-19. Written as DNA, the CDR3 is TGTGCCAGCAGCTTGGGACTAGCGGGTCCTCCAGATACGCAGTATTTT. This sequence encodes CASSLGLAGPPDTQYF. Using reference TRBV7-9 and TRBJ2-3 for the parts outside the CDR3, the full variable domain is DTGVSQNPRHKITKRGQNVTFRCDPISEHNRLYWYRQTLGQGPEFLTYFQNEAQLEKSRLLSDRFSAERPKGSFSTLEIQRTEQGDSAMYLCASSLGLAGPPDTQYFGPGTRLTVL.